Shown below are 15 T cell receptor beta chains from a single sample sequenced in a study of T cells in Graves' hyperthyroidism and ophthalmopathy. RNA transcripts served as the template for amplifying TCR beta CDR3 regions. The TCR CDR3 first-round RT-PCR relied on the HTBI primer set. TCRdb reprocessed the multiplex PCR reads via MiXCR and lists one record per CDR3 protein. The table lists about 720,000 distinct CDR3 sequences, around a sixth of them singletons. The sequenced sample consisted of blood. The receptors originated from a woman aged 50 to 65 with Graves' hyperthyroidism that later progressed to Graves' ophthalmopathy.

At least ten counts were recorded for this clonotype. CDR3 in DNA: TGTGCCAGCAGTTTCCCGACAGCTAATGAGCAGTTCTTC. Its protein is CASSFPTANEQFF. The chain is built from TRBV12-3 or TRBV12-4 and TRBJ2-1; TRBD1 might be the D (5 bases). The CDR3 contains 13 residues. Deletions cut 3 bases from V and 7 bases from J, with 10 bases between.

The rearrangement joins TRBV3-1 to TRBJ1-4; D uncertain. The CDR3 is made up of 20 amino acids. Germline loops: CDR1 LGHDT, CDR2 YNNKEL (reference sequence). V was pared by 0 bases and J by 4 bases, with 24 bases between. The CDR3 loop reads CASSQDRWSSFGGRNEKLFF. The CDR3 nucleotides read TGTGCCAGCAGCCAAGATAGGTGGAGCTCTTTTGGAGGGCGTAATGAAAAACTGTTTTTT. Complete variable domain (other parts from reference TRBV3-1 and TRBJ1-4): DTAVSQTPKYLVTQMGNDKSIKCEQNLGHDTMYWYKQDSKKFLKIMFSYNNKELIINETVPNRFSPKSPDKAHLNLHINSLELGDSAVYFCASSQDRWSSFGGRNEKLFFGSGTQLSVL.

The chain recombines TRBV11-3 with TRBJ2-5, with a possible D match to TRBD2 (5 bases). The germline V gene encodes CDR1 SGHNT and CDR2 YENEEA. There are 16 residues in the CDR3. V was trimmed by 3 bases and J by 4 bases, leaving 18 bases between them. The CDR3, as DNA: TGTGCCAGCAGCTTGGGTTCTAGCATGGCGGGAGAGACCCAGTACTTC. Encoded protein: CASSLGSSMAGETQYF.

This clonotype came up many times. The chain uses TRBV6-1 and TRBJ1-2; D is uncertain. The CDR3 contains 11 residues. The V gene's germline CDR1 is MNHNS and CDR2 SASEGT. The V and J ends lost 5 bases and 8 bases respectively, with 9 bases between them. The CDR3 sequence is CASSNGRGYTF. CDR3 nucleotides: TGTGCCAGCAGTAACGGAAGGGGCTACACCTTC.

The chain is built from TRBV20-1 and TRBJ1-5; TRBD1 matches 8 bases. CDR1 is DFQATT, CDR2 SNEGSKA, per germline (reference sequence). The CDR3 is 14 residues long. V shed 6 bases, J shed 0 bases, and the junction held 4 bases outside the gene matches. CDR3 in DNA: TGCAGTGCCAGGACAGGGAGTAGCAATCAGCCCCAGCATTTT. Its protein product is CSARTGSSNQPQHF.

This chain connects TRBV10-2 to TRBJ1-1; 7 nucleotides match TRBD1. There are 13 residues in the CDR3. Germline-derived CDR1 and CDR2 are WSHSY and SAAADI. Germline trimming cut 4 bases from V and 5 bases from J; bases unmatched to any gene: 4. CDR3 region: CASSAGGITEAFF. CDR3 sequence (DNA): TGCGCCAGCAGTGCAGGGGGAATAACTGAAGCTTTCTTT.

J is TRBJ1-4 and V is TRBV5-1, with 7 bases lining up with TRBD1. Germline CDR1 and CDR2: SGHRS and YFSETQ. CDR3 length: 17 amino acids. The ends lost 4 bases at V and 5 bases at J; junction bases unmatched: 14. The CDR3, as DNA: TGCGCCAGCAGCCACGGACAGGTCCCCGCTAAAAATGAAAAACTGTTTTTT. Amino acid sequence: CASSHGQVPAKNEKLFF.

This clonotype came up a few times. For the CDR3, the DNA is TGTGCCAGCAGTTACACCTCGGGGGTCATTGGGGGAGAGACCCAGTACTTC. Translation: CASSYTSGVIGGETQYF. The J gene is TRBJ2-5, the V gene TRBV6-1; perhaps TRBD2 as D (6 bases). This CDR3 contains 17 residues. Germline CDR1 is MNHNS and CDR2 is SASEGT. The germline V and J ends were trimmed by 5 bases and 4 bases, with 23 bases remaining between them.

This clonotype was seen a handful of times. The chain has TRBV6-4 and TRBJ1-4; 8 positions match TRBD1. J lost 6 bases, V lost 5 bases, and 5 bases had no gene match. The CDR3 sequence is 14 residues long. Germline V gene sequence: CDR1 MRHNA, CDR2 SNTAGT. The CDR3 reads CASSLQGGDEKLFF. DNA of the CDR3: TGTGCCAGCAGTTTACAGGGGGGGGATGAAAAACTGTTTTTT.

This clonotype has more than one count but fewer than ten. The rearrangement uses TRBV29-1 and TRBJ1-6; the match to TRBD1 covers 7 bases. The CDR3 length is 13 residues. V trimming: 7 bases; J trimming: 7 bases; junction bases outside the gene matches: 7. From germline, CDR1 is SQVTM and CDR2 ANQGSEA. The CDR3 protein is CSASTGPNSPLHF. The CDR3 nucleotides read TGCAGCGCCTCGACAGGGCCAAATTCACCCCTCCACTTT.

The sample holds one count of this clonotype. This chain joins TRBV7-8 and TRBJ2-5; TRBD1 matches at 8 bases. Germline V gene data show CDR1 as SGHVS and CDR2 as FQNEAQ. Trimming took 5 bases from V and 5 from J; bases not matched to a gene: 10. This CDR3 comprises 15 residues. CDR3 bases: TGTGCCAGCAGCCCGCGACAGGGGAGCCGGGAGACCCAGTACTTC. It translates to CASSPRQGSRETQYF.

This chain joins TRBV2 and TRBJ2-1; 13 bases align to TRBD2. The V segment lost 6 bases and the J segment 3 bases; nucleotides outside the gene matches: 5. This CDR3 spans 16 amino acids. Germline CDR1 SNHLY, CDR2 FYNNEI. CDR3 sequence (DNA): TGTGCCAGCAGCACTAGCGGGGGGGCAGGCTACAATGAGCAGTTCTTC. Translated: CASSTSGGAGYNEQFF.

This clonotype has only a few counts. The CDR3 does not end in the conserved phenylalanine or tryptophan, so this is likely a read error. The V and J genes are TRBV7-2 and TRBJ2-5; D is undetermined. Trimming shortened V by 5 bases and J by 2 bases, and 21 bases separated the two germline ends. The V gene's germline CDR1 is SGHTA and CDR2 FQGNSA. This CDR3 is 17 amino acids long. As DNA, the CDR3 is TGTGCCAGCAGCCACCTTAATGGGCCCCCGACACAAGAGACCCAGTACCTC. Its protein is CASSHLNGPPTQETQYL.

This clonotype was seen a handful of times. The V call is TRBV9, the J call TRBJ2-5; 10 positions agree with TRBD1. The CDR3 contains 16 residues. The trim removed 3 bases at V and 2 bases at J, leaving 7 bases unmatched. In germline, CDR1 is SGDLS, CDR2 YYNGEE. The CDR3, as DNA: TGTGCCAGCAGCGCCGTGGGACAGGGGATACAAGAGACCCAGTACTTC. Protein: CASSAVGQGIQETQYF.

This clonotype was seen at least ten times. An end of the junction does not agree with germline; a read error may underlie this. The chain links TRBV3-1 to TRBJ1-5, with no clear D. This CDR3 comprises 13 residues. In germline, CDR1 is LGHDT, CDR2 YNNKEL (reference sequence). CDR3: CASSQDGNQPQHF. The CDR3 region has the DNA TGCGCCAGCAGCCAAGATGGGAATCAGCCCCAGCATTTT.